The entry below gives a single TCR beta chain sequence along with its context. Data came from immunoSEQ multiplex PCR; TCRdb stores just in-frame clones and leaves some out. This table has just over 80,000 clones, around 81% appearing once. This sample stems from a study of blood T cell repertoires in COVID-19. Study as a whole: T cells, B-cell-depleted T cells, or PBMCs provided the cDNA or gDNA that served as material.

J was trimmed by 5 bases and V by 4 bases; bases with no gene match: 9. The CDR3 is made up of 15 amino acids. Germline V gives CDR1 SGDLS, CDR2 YYNGEE. Input material: peripheral blood. The chain uses TRBV9 and TRBJ2-7; 10 bases are a match to TRBD1. The TCR comes from a man older than 75 with acute or convalescent COVID-19. CDR3 region: CASSPRDRGIHEQYF. The CDR3 DNA reads TGTGCCAGCAGCCCAAGGGACAGGGGAATCCACGAGCAGTACTTC.